Listed below are T cell receptor beta chains from one sample, sequenced in a study of T cell responses to AZD1222 COVID-19 vaccine. Method: immunoSEQ multiplex PCR; TCRdb's copy keeps in-frame clones and lacks some. The sample has 95,000 to 150,000 clones, about 92% seen once. This specimen was peripheral blood, taken 28 days after the second AZD1222 dose. These receptors all come from an adult who received the AZD1222 COVID-19 vaccine. Each CDR3 is given with its conserved first and last residue. The order of the fields is D gene, V gene, clone size, J gene, CDR3 DNA, CDR3 protein. A D gene is named only where the DNA matches it firmly. Expanded clones are given a class, and other clones once, few, many or no size at all.

D: NA
V: TRBV2
size: NA
J: TRBJ1-6
DNA: TGTGCCAGCAGTGAAGCCAGCTATAATTCACCCCTCCACTTT
CDR3: CASSEASYNSPLHF

D: NA
V: TRBV7-2
size: NA
J: TRBJ2-3
DNA: TGTGCCAGCAGCCCAAACGGGGTGGGATATAAAGCAGATACGCAGTATTTT
CDR3: CASSPNGVGYKADTQYF

D: NA
V: TRBV5-6
size: NA
J: TRBJ2-1
DNA: TGTGCCAGCAGCCGACTGTGGGAGCAGTTCTTC
CDR3: CASSRLWEQFF

D: TRBD2
V: TRBV6-5
size: NA
J: TRBJ2-7
DNA: TGTGCCAGCAGGGGGACTAGCGTTACCTACGAGCAGTACTTC
CDR3: CASRGTSVTYEQYF

D: NA
V: TRBV10-1
size: few
J: TRBJ1-4
DNA: TGCGCCAGCAGTGAGTCGCCTAATGAAAAACTGTTTTTT
CDR3: CASSESPNEKLFF

D: NA
V: TRBV18
size: NA
J: TRBJ2-5
DNA: TGTGCCAGCTCACCAGGCCAAGAGACCCAGTACTTC
CDR3: CASSPGQETQYF

D: NA
V: TRBV5-8
size: NA
J: TRBJ1-1
DNA: TGTGCCAGCAGCTTCCGGTTTCGGGGGAACACTGAAGCTTTCTTT
CDR3: CASSFRFRGNTEAFF

D: NA
V: TRBV28
size: NA
J: TRBJ2-2
DNA: TGTGCCAGCAGCCCTGTGGCCCGATACACCGGGGAGCTGTTTTTT
CDR3: CASSPVARYTGELFF

D: NA
V: TRBV12-3/TRBV12-4
size: NA
J: TRBJ2-7
DNA: TGTGCCAGCACCCTTGGGGGTTACGAGCAGTACTTC
CDR3: CASTLGGYEQYF

D: TRBD2
V: TRBV3-1/TRBV3-2
size: NA
J: TRBJ2-7
DNA: TGTGCCAGCAGCCAGCGGGAGGGCCGAGGGGAGCAGTACTTC
CDR3: CASSQREGRGEQYF

D: NA
V: TRBV18
size: NA
J: TRBJ1-6
DNA: TGTGCCAGCTCACCCGGAGCGCCAGGGATTTTGTTCTCCCTCCACTTT
CDR3: CASSPGAPGILFSLHF

D: TRBD1
V: TRBV11-2
size: NA
J: TRBJ2-7
DNA: TGTGCCAGCAGTTTGACGAAGACAGGGGGGGGTTCATACGAGCAGTACTTC
CDR3: CASSLTKTGGGSYEQYF

D: NA
V: TRBV18
size: NA
J: TRBJ2-1
DNA: TGTGCCAGCTCACCACCTAGCAGAAGCTCCTACAATGAGCAGTTCTTC
CDR3: CASSPPSRSSYNEQFF

D: NA
V: TRBV5-1
size: NA
J: TRBJ1-2
DNA: TGCGCCAGCAGCTCGGCAGAGGGATCTGGCTACACCTTC
CDR3: CASSSAEGSGYTF

D: TRBD1
V: TRBV5-4
size: NA
J: TRBJ1-6
DNA: TGTGCCAGCAGCTTGGTGGGTGCGGGACAGATGAAGCACTTT
CDR3: CASSLVGAGQMKHF

D: NA
V: TRBV18
size: once
J: TRBJ1-6
DNA: TGTGCCAGCTCACCACCGGGAAGGGCTGCCTATAATTCACCCCTCCACTTT
CDR3: CASSPPGRAAYNSPLHF

D: TRBD1
V: TRBV28
size: NA
J: TRBJ1-2
DNA: TGTGCCAGCAGTTCTCCGGGACAGCATGGCTACACCTTC
CDR3: CASSSPGQHGYTF

D: NA
V: TRBV9
size: NA
J: TRBJ2-1
DNA: TGTGCCAGCAGCGTATATGTCGGGGACTCCTACAATGAGCAGTTCTTC
CDR3: CASSVYVGDSYNEQFF

D: TRBD1
V: TRBV7-9
size: NA
J: TRBJ1-2
DNA: TGTGCCAGCAGCCCGGACAGGGGGCTTGGCTACACCTTC
CDR3: CASSPDRGLGYTF

D: NA
V: TRBV18
size: NA
J: TRBJ2-5
DNA: TGTGCCAGCTCACACAACAGGGCACTAAGCCAAGAGACCCAGTACTTC
CDR3: CASSHNRALSQETQYF

D: NA
V: TRBV12-3/TRBV12-4
size: NA
J: TRBJ1-6
DNA: TGTGCCAGCAGTTTTGGGGTTAACTCACCCCTCCACTTT
CDR3: CASSFGVNSPLHF

D: NA
V: TRBV2
size: NA
J: TRBJ2-5
DNA: TGTGCCAGCCAGGGTAAAGCAGTCCAAGAGACCCAGTACTTC
CDR3: CASQGKAVQETQYF

D: NA
V: TRBV6-4
size: NA
J: TRBJ1-3
DNA: TGTGCCAGCAGTGAGTACTCTGGAAACACCATATATTTT
CDR3: CASSEYSGNTIYF

D: TRBD1
V: TRBV3-1/TRBV3-2
size: NA
J: TRBJ1-6
DNA: TGTGCCAGCAGCCCCCGGGACAGGGGAGACTCACCCCTCCACTTT
CDR3: CASSPRDRGDSPLHF

D: NA
V: TRBV14
size: NA
J: TRBJ2-2
DNA: TGTGCCAGCAGCCAAGCGAGGAGGGTTTCGCTGTTTTTT
CDR3: CASSQARRVSLFF

D: NA
V: TRBV27
size: NA
J: TRBJ2-7
DNA: TGTGCCAGCAGTCCGGAATGGGGCTCGGGGTACGAGCAGTACTTC
CDR3: CASSPEWGSGYEQYF

D: NA
V: TRBV27
size: NA
J: TRBJ2-2
DNA: TGTGCCAGCAGTATCGCTAGCTTTCCCGGGGAGCTGTTTTTT
CDR3: CASSIASFPGELFF

D: NA
V: TRBV6-5
size: NA
J: TRBJ1-2
DNA: TGTGCCAGCAGTTTGCGGGACCGCCATGGCTACACCTTC
CDR3: CASSLRDRHGYTF

D: TRBD1
V: TRBV25-1
size: NA
J: TRBJ2-1
DNA: TGTGCCAGCAGTGCCGAACGGGGGACAGGGACCTACAATGAGCAGTTCTTC
CDR3: CASSAERGTGTYNEQFF

D: TRBD1
V: TRBV27
size: NA
J: TRBJ1-5
DNA: TGTGCCAGCAGACCCAGCAGGGGGACGAATCAGCCCCAGCATTTT
CDR3: CASRPSRGTNQPQHF

D: NA
V: TRBV6-5
size: NA
J: TRBJ2-1
DNA: TGTGCCAGCAGTTGGGAAGGGGGGCAGTTCTTC
CDR3: CASSWEGGQFF

D: NA
V: TRBV29-1
size: NA
J: TRBJ1-1
DNA: TGCAGCGCCCGGGTAAGTTACGAAGCTTTCTTT
CDR3: CSARVSYEAFF

D: TRBD1
V: TRBV4-1
size: NA
J: TRBJ2-6
DNA: TGCGCCAGCAGCCAAGATCGGGACAGTTCGAGCTCTGGGGCCAACGTCCTGACTTTC
CDR3: CASSQDRDSSSSGANVLTF

D: NA
V: TRBV6-5
size: NA
J: TRBJ2-2
DNA: TGTGCCAGCAGCCTACCTGGCGGGGAGCTGTTTTTT
CDR3: CASSLPGGELFF

D: NA
V: TRBV18
size: NA
J: TRBJ2-3
DNA: TGTGCCAGCTCACCACGGACTAGCACAGATACGCAGTATTTT
CDR3: CASSPRTSTDTQYF

D: TRBD1
V: TRBV19
size: NA
J: TRBJ1-5
DNA: TGTGCCAGTAGTTCCAGGGGGACGGGCCCCAATCAGCCCCAGCATTTT
CDR3: CASSSRGTGPNQPQHF

D: NA
V: TRBV6-5
size: NA
J: TRBJ1-1
DNA: TGTGCCAGCACCCCCTTAACAGGCAACACTGAAGCTTTCTTT
CDR3: CASTPLTGNTEAFF

D: NA
V: TRBV5-1
size: once
J: TRBJ2-7
DNA: TGCGCCAGCAGCTTTAGGTCTCGGTCGGCGGACGGACACGAGCAGTACTTC
CDR3: CASSFRSRSADGHEQYF

D: TRBD1
V: TRBV11-1
size: NA
J: TRBJ2-7
DNA: TGTGCCAGCAGTTCCGGGACAGGAGTCTACGAGCAGTACTTC
CDR3: CASSSGTGVYEQYF

D: NA
V: TRBV28
size: NA
J: TRBJ1-6
DNA: TGTGCCAGCAGTTTGAGGGCTACCTATAATTCACCCCTCCACTTT
CDR3: CASSLRATYNSPLHF

D: NA
V: TRBV20-1
size: NA
J: TRBJ1-1
DNA: TGCAGTGTTCCCTTGTACACTGAAGCTTTCTTT
CDR3: CSVPLYTEAFF

D: TRBD1
V: TRBV5-4
size: NA
J: TRBJ2-7
DNA: TGTGCCAGCAGCCGGGACAGGGGAAACTACGAGCAGTACTTC
CDR3: CASSRDRGNYEQYF

D: NA
V: TRBV27
size: NA
J: TRBJ1-1
DNA: TGTGCCAGCAGGATGACAGGAAACACTGAAGCTTTCTTT
CDR3: CASRMTGNTEAFF

D: TRBD1
V: TRBV29-1
size: NA
J: TRBJ2-7
DNA: TGCAGCGTTGAATCGGACAGGGTCCCCGAGCAGTACTTC
CDR3: CSVESDRVPEQYF

D: NA
V: TRBV27
size: NA
J: TRBJ1-1
DNA: TGTGCCAGCCTCGGGCAAGCCGACACTGAAGCTTTCTTT
CDR3: CASLGQADTEAFF

D: NA
V: TRBV3-1/TRBV3-2
size: NA
J: TRBJ1-5
DNA: TGTGCCAGCAGCCAAGAGTGGGGGCTGGGTCAGCCCCAGCATTTT
CDR3: CASSQEWGLGQPQHF

D: NA
V: TRBV7-9
size: NA
J: TRBJ1-1
DNA: TGTGCCAGCAGCTTAGGGGAGGGTTCTTGGGAGCGGTCTGAAGCTTTCTTT
CDR3: CASSLGEGSWERSEAFF

D: NA
V: TRBV29-1
size: NA
J: TRBJ2-1
DNA: TGCAGCGTTGAAGACGGAGGGAACAATGAGCAGTTCTTC
CDR3: CSVEDGGNNEQFF

D: NA
V: TRBV19
size: NA
J: TRBJ2-7
DNA: TGTGCCAGTATCCCTCTTCTCCCAGGGAGACAAAGCTACGAGCAGTACTTC
CDR3: CASIPLLPGRQSYEQYF

D: NA
V: TRBV7-9
size: NA
J: TRBJ2-7
DNA: TGTGCCAGCAGCCCAGGGGGGGTCCCCACCTACGAGCAGTACTTC
CDR3: CASSPGGVPTYEQYF

D: TRBD1
V: TRBV7-6
size: NA
J: TRBJ2-1
DNA: TGTGCCAGCAGCTTAGGACAGGGAGTGGTCAATGAGCAGTTCTTC
CDR3: CASSLGQGVVNEQFF

D: NA
V: TRBV28
size: NA
J: TRBJ2-5
DNA: TGTGCCAGCAGTTCGGGGGCTGGGAGGACCCAGTACTTC
CDR3: CASSSGAGRTQYF

D: TRBD2
V: TRBV2
size: once
J: TRBJ2-1
DNA: TGTGCCAGCAGTGACGGGACTAGCGGGAGAGGGGAGTTCTTC
CDR3: CASSDGTSGRGEFF

D: NA
V: TRBV4-1
size: NA
J: TRBJ2-1
DNA: TGCGCCAGCAGCCAAGACTGGGACAATGAGCAGTTCTTC
CDR3: CASSQDWDNEQFF

D: NA
V: TRBV7-9
size: NA
J: TRBJ2-7
DNA: TGTGCCAGCAGCTTAATTGGCTACGAGCAGTACTTC
CDR3: CASSLIGYEQYF